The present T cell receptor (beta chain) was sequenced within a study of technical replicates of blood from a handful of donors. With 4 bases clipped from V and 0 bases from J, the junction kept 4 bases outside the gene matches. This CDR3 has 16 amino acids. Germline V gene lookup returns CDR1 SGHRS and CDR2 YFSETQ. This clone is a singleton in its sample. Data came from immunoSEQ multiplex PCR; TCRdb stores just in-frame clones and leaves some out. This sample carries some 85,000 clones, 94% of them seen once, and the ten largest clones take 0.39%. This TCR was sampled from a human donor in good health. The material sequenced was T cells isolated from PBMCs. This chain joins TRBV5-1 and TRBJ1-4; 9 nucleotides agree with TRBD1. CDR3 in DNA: TGCGCCAGCAGCAAACGGGACAGGGCAACTAATGAAAAACTGTTTTTT. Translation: CASSKRDRATNEKLFF.